This TCR beta chain emerged from a study of regulatory T cells in long-lasting Graves disease. The CDR3 is made up of 13 amino acids. Germline V lookup: CDR1 DFQATT, CDR2 SNEGSKA (reference sequence). V was pared by 5 bases and J by 5 bases, with 15 bases between. Time point specified: newly diagnosed GD, antithyroid drugs for less than 3 months. The TCR library was made from RNA extracted from PBMCs. EDTA tubes were used for drawing around 8.2 milliliters of peripheral blood. This clonotype was seen ten or more times. Relying on iRepertoire HTBI primers and Arm-PCR of CDR3 regions, the team built TCR beta libraries. TCRdb re-called the multiplex PCR reads with MiXCR, one entry per CDR3 protein. Among 500,000 or so distinct CDR3 sequences listed, approximately 15% were seen once. In addition, the sample was reused for a study of T cells in Graves' hyperthyroidism and ophthalmopathy. According to that study: In simple terms, a model built on 13 V-J features told ophthalmopathy apart from stable hyperthyroidism.

This sequence joins TRBV20-1 and TRBJ2-5; D may match TRBD1 or TRBD2 (5 bases each). The TCR comes from a woman aged 45 to 65 with Graves disease. The sample in question was peripheral blood mononuclear cells (PBMCs), obtained at new diagnosis, from a patient treated with antithyroid drugs. This CDR3 reads CSAPQGWGETQYF. CDR3 nucleotide sequence: TGCAGTGCTCCTCAGGGCTGGGGGGAGACCCAGTACTTC.